These 32 T cell receptor beta chains came from one sample sequenced in a study of blood T cell repertoires in COVID-19. The protocol was immunoSEQ multiplex PCR, while the TCRdb copy is restricted to in-frame clones and leaves out a portion. The top ten clones hold 5.1% of a sample with over 200,000 clones, around 80% of them seen once. Sequencing used peripheral blood. Receptors were obtained from a human donor in a cohort sampled during active COVID-19.

The chain employs TRBV6-5 and TRBJ1-1; 9 nucleotides line up with TRBD1. V was pared by 0 bases and J by 4 bases, with 3 bases of the junction left unmatched. CDR3 length equals 15 residues. Germline assignment: CDR1 MNHEY and CDR2 SVGAGI. CDR3 sequence (DNA): TGTGCCAGCAGTTACTCCGGGACAGGGTTCACTGAAGCTTTCTTT. Translation: CASSYSGTGFTEAFF.

This chain links TRBV11-3 with TRBJ2-3, with 7 bases that match TRBD1. Germline V gene lookup returns CDR1 SGHNT and CDR2 YENEEA. The CDR3 consists of 14 residues. V shed 5 bases and J 2 bases; nucleotides not matched to a gene: 4. The CDR3: CASSRGQATDTQYF. CDR3 nucleotide sequence: TGTGCCAGCAGCCGAGGACAGGCCACAGATACGCAGTATTTT. The full variable domain, rest sourced from reference TRBV11-3 and TRBJ2-3, is EAGVVQSPRYKIIEKKQPVAFWCNPISGHNTLYWYLQNLGQGPELLIRYENEEAVDDSQLPKDRFSAERLKGVDSTLKIQPAELGDSAVYLCASSRGQATDTQYFGPGTRLTVL.

The chain is built from TRBV6-2 or TRBV6-3 and TRBJ2-5; 12 bases fit TRBD2. The V gene's germline CDR1 is MNHEY and CDR2 SVGEGT. The junction had 5 bases not matched to a gene; V was cut back by 4 bases and J by 2 bases. This CDR3 has 16 amino acids. The CDR3 here is CASSSGLAGWQETQYF. CDR3 in DNA: TGTGCCAGCAGTTCCGGACTAGCGGGATGGCAAGAGACCCAGTACTTC.

The rearrangement links TRBV28 to TRBJ2-3, with TRBD1 matching over 10 bases. This CDR3 has 15 amino acids. From germline, CDR1 is MDHEN and CDR2 SYDVKM. The ends lost 5 bases at V and 3 bases at J; junction bases unmatched: 5. CDR3 in amino acids: CASSHRQGATDTQYF. The CDR3 bases are TGTGCCAGCAGTCACCGACAGGGGGCTACAGATACGCAGTATTTT.

V and J are TRBV4-3 and TRBJ2-1; 9 positions match TRBD2. The CDR3 has 16 amino acids. Trimming cost V 3 bases and J 0 bases; bases outside gene matches: 3. Germline V gene data show CDR1 as LGHNA and CDR2 as YSLEER. The DNA of the CDR3 is TGCGCCAGCAGCCAGGGGACTAGCAGCTCCTACAATGAGCAGTTCTTC. Translating gives CASSQGTSSSYNEQFF.

The chain uses TRBV3-1 (or the pseudogene TRBV3-2) and TRBJ1-1, with a possible D match to TRBD1 (6 bases). Trimming left V 1 base short and J 1 base short, with 13 bases between. Germline V CDR1 and CDR2: LGHDT, YNNKEL (reference sequence). This CDR3 region has 16 residues. Here the CDR3 reads CASSQGGGAKNTEAFF. For the CDR3, the DNA is TGTGCCAGCAGCCAAGGTGGGGGGGCGAAGAACACTGAAGCTTTCTTT.

This chain connects TRBV28 to TRBJ1-1, with D possibly TRBD1 on 6 matching bases. CDR3 length: 16 residues. V lost 5 bases to trimming and J lost 3 bases, with 19 bases between them. Per germline, CDR1 MDHEN and CDR2 SYDVKM. Written as DNA, the CDR3 is TGTGCCAGCAGTAATCGGGGGGCGGGGAGGGACACTGAAGCTTTCTTT. Translation: CASSNRGAGRDTEAFF. The complete variable domain, with remaining parts taken from reference TRBV28 and TRBJ1-1, reads DVKVTQSSRYLVKRTGEKVFLECVQDMDHENMFWYRQDPGLGLRLIYFSYDVKMKEKGDIPEGYSVSREKKERFSLILESASTNQTSMYLCASSNRGAGRDTEAFFGQGTRLTVV.

This chain links TRBV7-2 with TRBJ2-3, with D hard to call. This CDR3 contains 14 residues. The ends were cut back, 5 bases at V and 1 base at J, with 10 bases in the middle. Germline V gene sequence: CDR1 SGHTA, CDR2 FQGNSA. Written as DNA, the CDR3 is TGTGCCAGCAGCCCCTTGAGTCGCACAGATACGCAGTATTTT. Translating it yields CASSPLSRTDTQYF.

This chain links TRBV23-1 with TRBJ1-6; no firm D call. TRBV23-1 is an open reading frame whose function is uncertain. The CDR3 is 14 residues long. Trimming took off 7 bases at V and 8 bases at J, with 15 bases between the two ends. CDR3 bases: TGCGCCAGCAACCAAACAGAGCCACATTCACCCCTCCACTTT. Its translation is CASNQTEPHSPLHF.

The chain uses TRBV27 and TRBJ2-2; 7 bases align to TRBD2. The length of the CDR3 is 15 residues. Germline V gives CDR1 MNHEY, CDR2 SMNVEV (reference sequence). The ends lost 7 bases at V and 5 bases at J; junction bases unmatched: 10. CDR3 region: CASNPRAAGTGELFF. The CDR3 DNA sequence: TGTGCCAGCAATCCTCGGGCAGCGGGGACCGGGGAGCTGTTTTTT.

The V gene is TRBV28, the J gene TRBJ1-5; the D is unclear. CDR1 is MDHEN, CDR2 SYDVKM, per germline. Trimming cost V 3 bases and J 3 bases, with 12 bases left between them. This CDR3 is built from 15 residues. CDR3 amino acids: CASSFPSLDNQPQHF. In DNA, the CDR3 is TGTGCCAGCAGTTTTCCCAGCCTAGACAATCAGCCCCAGCATTTT.

A few counts support this clone. This rearrangement joins TRBV7-9 to TRBJ1-1; D remains unclear. The V end lost 5 bases, the J end lost 2 bases, and 12 bases lay between the germline ends. The CDR3 runs 14 residues. Per germline, CDR1 SEHNR and CDR2 FQNEAQ (reference sequence). CDR3 protein: CASSPMGANTEAFF. In nucleotides, the CDR3 is TGTGCCAGCAGCCCGATGGGCGCAAACACTGAAGCTTTCTTT.

The rearrangement links TRBV4-3 to TRBJ1-2, with TRBD1 identical over 9 bases. V dropped 0 bases and J dropped 4; count of bases not matched to a gene: 15. This CDR3 comprises 19 residues. The V gene's germline CDR1 is LGHNA and CDR2 YSLEER. The CDR3 coding sequence is TGCGCCAGCAGCCAAGAGTATTGGGACAGGGTTAGCGGTGGCTATGGCTACACCTTC. This codes for CASSQEYWDRVSGGYGYTF.

The V call is TRBV24-1, the J call TRBJ1-5; 8 bases are shared with TRBD1. Germline CDR1 KGHDR, CDR2 SFDVKD. The CDR3 totals 15 residues. Losses at the gene ends were 3 bases for V and 5 bases for J; bases not matched to a gene: 5. DNA for the CDR3: TGTGCCACCAGTGATCACGGACAGGGAGATCAGCCCCAGCATTTT. This sequence encodes CATSDHGQGDQPQHF.

The rearrangement uses TRBV5-5 and TRBJ2-7; 8 bases align to TRBD1. Germline CDR1 and CDR2: SGHKS and YYEKEE (reference sequence). V was clipped by 4 bases and J by 3 bases; unmatched bases: 6. This CDR3 is built from 14 residues. The CDR3 here is CASSPGDRSYEQYF. In DNA form, the CDR3 reads TGTGCCAGCAGCCCGGGGGACAGGAGCTACGAGCAGTACTTC.

The rearrangement links TRBV12-3 or TRBV12-4 to TRBJ2-1; tentatively, D is TRBD2 (6 bases). Trimming stripped 2 bases from V and 7 bases from J, with 9 bases between. The CDR3 runs 13 residues. In DNA, the CDR3 is TGTGCCAGCAGTTTACCGGGAGTAAATGAGCAGTTCTTC. This encodes CASSLPGVNEQFF.

V gene TRBV5-6 combines with J gene TRBJ2-7; 8 bases are a match to TRBD1. V lost 5 bases, J lost 0 bases, and 1 base stayed unmatched. The CDR3 runs to 13 residues. The germline V gene has CDR1 SGHDT and CDR2 YYEEEE. The CDR3 reads CASRTGGSYEQYF. For the CDR3, the DNA is TGTGCCAGCAGAACAGGGGGCTCCTACGAGCAGTACTTC.

The V call is TRBV9, the J call TRBJ1-4; 9 nucleotides agree with TRBD1. V lost 0 bases, J lost 10 bases, and 4 bases stayed unmatched. CDR3 length equals 14 residues. Germline V gene sequence: CDR1 SGDLS, CDR2 YYNGEE. The DNA of the CDR3 is TGTGCCAGCAGCGTAGGGGACAGGGCACGAAAACTGTTTTTT. Residues: CASSVGDRARKLFF.

The table lists this clone with a count of one. The chain joins TRBV5-4 to TRBJ1-2; no reliable D call. Germline-derived CDR1 and CDR2 are SGHNT and YYREEE (reference sequence). The V end was cut by 0 bases, the J end by 4 bases, with 10 bases between. The CDR3 consists of 14 residues. The CDR3 DNA sequence: TGTGCCAGCAGCTTGGAGTTAGCTACCTATGGCTACACCTTC. It codes for CASSLELATYGYTF.

CDR3 DNA sequence: TGTGCCAGCAGTTCTGGAAGGGGAAGGGGTGGCGGCGAGCAGTACTTC. Translation gives CASSSGRGRGGGEQYF. V gene TRBV27 combines with J gene TRBJ2-7; a weak D match, TRBD1 (5 bases). Germline-derived CDR1 and CDR2 are MNHEY and SMNVEV (reference sequence). V was clipped by 4 bases and J by 6 bases, with 22 bases between them. This CDR3 spans 16 amino acids.

This chain connects TRBV6-6 to TRBJ2-1; TRBD1 agrees at 10 bases. Germline V gives CDR1 MNHNY, CDR2 SVGAGI (reference sequence). The CDR3 contains 14 residues. V dropped 7 bases and J dropped 8; count of bases not matched to a gene: 8. This CDR3 reads CASIRRQGAHEQFF. Here the CDR3 DNA reads TGTGCCAGCATTAGAAGACAGGGGGCCCATGAGCAGTTCTTC.

The chain carries TRBV6-5 and TRBJ2-1; 9 bases map to TRBD2. The CDR3 is 15 amino acids. The junction had 8 bases not matched to a gene; V was cut back by 6 bases and J by 5 bases. Germline V gives CDR1 MNHEY, CDR2 SVGAGI. The CDR3: CASSLAGAPHNEQFF. The CDR3 nucleotides are TGTGCCAGCAGCTTAGCGGGAGCTCCACACAATGAGCAGTTCTTC.

The chain carries TRBV7-2 and TRBJ1-2; D call uncertain. The CDR3 runs to 12 residues. CDR1 and CDR2 (germline): SGHTA, FQGNSA. V was clipped by 0 bases and J by 5 bases, with 4 bases between them. In nucleotides, the CDR3 is TGTGCCAGCAGCTTAGCTCTTTATGGCTACACCTTC. This translates into CASSLALYGYTF. Variable domain in full (rest from reference TRBV7-2 and TRBJ1-2): GAGVSQSPSNKVTEKGKDVELRCDPISGHTALYWYRQSLGQGLEFLIYFQGNSAPDKSGLPSDRFSAERTGGSVSTLTIQRTQQEDSAVYLCASSLALYGYTFGSGTRLTVV.

V and J are TRBV9 and TRBJ2-7; 14 nucleotides line up with TRBD2. CDR3 length: 17 residues. Germline lookup yields CDR1 SGDLS and CDR2 YYNGEE. The trim removed 0 bases at V and 5 bases at J, leaving 7 bases unmatched. The CDR3 DNA reads as TGTGCCAGCAGCGTAGATCCCGGGACTAGCGGGAGCCACGAGCAGTACTTC. Amino acids: CASSVDPGTSGSHEQYF.

The table lists this clone with a few counts. This chain links TRBV4-2 with TRBJ1-6; maybe TRBD1 (6 bases). Trimming took off 1 base at V and 4 bases at J, with 11 bases between the two ends. This CDR3 spans 16 amino acids. Germline V gives CDR1 LGHNA, CDR2 YNFKEQ. CDR3 bases: TGTGCCAGCAGCCAAGGACAGGAGACGTATAATTCACCCCTCCACTTT. Encoded protein: CASSQGQETYNSPLHF.

This clone was counted once. V is TRBV7-2 and J is TRBJ2-7, with a tentative D call TRBD2 (6 bases). The V gene's germline CDR1 is SGHTA and CDR2 FQGNSA. The V end lost 5 bases, the J end lost 1 base, and 15 bases lay between the germline ends. There are 15 residues in the CDR3. The CDR3 loop is CASSLGGGNSYEQYF. The CDR3 nucleotides read TGTGCCAGCAGCCTCGGAGGAGGGAATTCCTACGAGCAGTACTTC.

V gene TRBV28 combines with J gene TRBJ1-5, with TRBD1 as a possible D gene (5 bases). The CDR3 loop spans 15 amino acids. Trimming pared 4 bases from V and 2 bases from J, leaving 12 bases between. CDR1 and CDR2 from the germline V gene are MDHEN and SYDVKM. CDR3 loop: CASSWGSRGNQPQHF. In nucleotides, the CDR3 is TGTGCCAGCAGTTGGGGCTCCCGGGGCAATCAGCCCCAGCATTTT.

The V call is TRBV18, the J call TRBJ1-3, with no clear D. V lost 3 bases to trimming and J lost 4 bases, with 16 bases between them. CDR3 size: 16 residues. The germline CDR1 and CDR2 sequences are KGHSH and LQKENI. The CDR3 region is CASSPPTSGFGNTIYF. Here the CDR3 DNA reads TGTGCCAGCTCACCTCCTACCTCGGGGTTCGGAAACACCATATATTTT.

The rearrangement joins TRBV3-1 (or the pseudogene TRBV3-2) to TRBJ2-1; TRBD2 agrees at 8 bases. This CDR3 has 16 amino acids. From germline, CDR1 is LGHDT and CDR2 YNNKEL (reference sequence). V shed 1 base and J 4 bases; nucleotides not matched to a gene: 6. The CDR3 reads CASSQVGSGGYNEQFF. The CDR3 DNA is TGTGCCAGCAGCCAAGTCGGAAGCGGGGGTTACAATGAGCAGTTCTTC.

The CDR3 reads CASSLGGKIEAFF. The CDR3, as DNA: TGTGCCAGCAGCTTGGGAGGGAAAATAGAAGCTTTCTTT. This rearrangement joins TRBV5-4 to TRBJ1-1; no definite D call. V was pared by 0 bases and J by 8 bases, with 11 bases between. The CDR3 runs to 13 residues. The germline gives CDR1 SGHNT, CDR2 YYREEE (reference sequence).

The gene calls are TRBV27 and TRBJ2-7, with TRBD2 matching over 14 bases. The V and J ends lost 6 bases and 3 bases, in that order; junction bases with no gene match: 10. This CDR3 region has 17 residues. Germline-derived CDR1 and CDR2 are MNHEY and SMNVEV (reference sequence). Here the CDR3 reads CASRPTPGLAGDYEQYF. CDR3 coding DNA: TGTGCCAGCAGACCTACCCCGGGACTAGCGGGAGACTACGAGCAGTACTTC.

The chain is built from TRBV5-1 and TRBJ2-7; 13 nucleotides match TRBD2. The CDR3 loop spans 16 amino acids. The germline V gene has CDR1 SGHRS and CDR2 YFSETQ. V lost 2 bases, J lost 6 bases, and 8 bases stayed unmatched. CDR3 coding DNA: TGCGCCAGCAGCTTCCCCGGACTAGCGGGGGCCGGCGAGCAGTACTTC. As protein: CASSFPGLAGAGEQYF.